One and the same sample provided the 7 T cell receptor beta chains below, sequenced in a study of PD-L1 blockade in urothelial cancer. Profiled with immunoSEQ multiplex PCR; TCRdb holds only in-frame clones, not every one. The sample yields fewer than 50,000 clones, 70% to 90% seen once. Time point: pretreatment peripheral blood. This specimen was PBMCs, taken around atezolizumab (anti-PD-L1) treatment. These receptor sequences come from a donor aged 40 or older with urothelial cancer.

This chain links TRBV5-5 with TRBJ2-7; TRBD1 matches 7 bases. Germline trimming cut 1 base from V and 0 bases from J; bases unmatched to any gene: 4. Germline V gene lookup returns CDR1 SGHKS and CDR2 YYEKEE (reference sequence). The CDR3 is 15 residues long. The CDR3 here is CASSLRPGGSYEQYF. DNA for the CDR3: TGTGCCAGCAGCTTGCGCCCAGGGGGCTCCTACGAGCAGTACTTC.

The chain has TRBV7-9 and TRBJ2-2; 14 nucleotides align to TRBD2. V was clipped by 5 bases and J by 7 bases; unmatched bases: 6. This CDR3 contains 16 residues. Germline values: CDR1 SEHNR, CDR2 FQNEAQ (reference sequence). CDR3 bases: TGTGCCAGCAGCCCACCGGGACTAGCGGGAGTCGGGGAGCTGTTTTTT. This sequence encodes CASSPPGLAGVGELFF.

The chain employs TRBV5-1 and TRBJ2-7, with 7 bases fitting TRBD2. The CDR3 extends over 14 amino acids. V lost 1 base, J lost 2 bases, and 3 bases stayed unmatched. From germline, CDR1 is SGHRS and CDR2 YFSETQ. The DNA for the CDR3 is TGCGCCAGCAGCTTGTCTAGCGGCCCCTACGAGCAGTACTTC. Its translation is CASSLSSGPYEQYF.

The chain recombines TRBV18 with TRBJ2-7; 12 nucleotides agree with TRBD2. This CDR3 is built from 15 residues. Germline V CDR1 and CDR2: KGHSH, LQKENI. V was clipped by 2 bases and J by 6 bases; unmatched bases: 5. Written as DNA, the CDR3 is TGTGCCAGCTCACCAGCTAGCGGGAGGGTCCCCGAGCAGTACTTC. Its translation is CASSPASGRVPEQYF.

V and J are TRBV29-1 and TRBJ1-2; tentatively, D is TRBD1 (5 bases). The CDR3 is 12 amino acids. V was shortened by 3 bases and J by 7 bases, with 12 bases between the two germline ends. Per the germline V gene, CDR1 is SQVTM and CDR2 is ANQGSEA. The CDR3 sequence is CSVEGGGGGYTF. CDR3 DNA: TGCAGCGTTGAGGGGGGGGGAGGTGGCTACACCTTC.

The V and J genes are TRBV15 and TRBJ2-2; TRBD2 is a possible D gene (6 bases). Germline V gene sequence: CDR1 LNHNV, CDR2 YYDKDF (reference sequence). This CDR3 comprises 16 residues. The V end lost 1 base, the J end lost 0 bases, and 9 bases lay between the germline ends. The CDR3 DNA is TGTGCCACCAGCAGAGTCCCGGGGGCGAACACCGGGGAGCTGTTTTTT. Protein sequence: CATSRVPGANTGELFF. Variable domain in full (rest from reference TRBV15 and TRBJ2-2): DAMVIQNPRYQVTQFGKPVTLSCSQTLNHNVMYWYQQKSSQAPKLLFHYYDKDFNNEADTPDNFQSRRPNTSFCFLDIRSPGLGDTAMYLCATSRVPGANTGELFFGEGSRLTVL.

This sequence joins TRBV5-3 and TRBJ2-7; D is unclear. TRBV5-3 has ORF status, its function being uncertain. The CDR3 extends over 11 amino acids. V was shortened by 10 bases and J by 2 bases, with 10 bases between the two germline ends. The CDR3 loop is CADGSPYEQYF. CDR3 nucleotide sequence: TGTGCCGATGGCAGTCCCTACGAGCAGTACTTC.